The TCR beta chain under discussion was sequenced for a study of shared clonotypes between healthy human individuals. Study summary: Per-donor plates numbered three CD4 naive, three CD4 memory, two CD8 naive and one CD8 memory. Findings and caveats of the study: A generally larger estimated richness was seen in naive subsets than in memory subsets. Sampling covered nothing but blood. Tissue TCR repertoires likely differ from those found in blood. Naive CD4 clonotypes overlapped across a handful of donors at approximately 5.3%.

V shed 2 bases and J 5 bases; nucleotides not matched to a gene: 5. The germline V gene encodes CDR1 SGHNT and CDR2 YYREEE (reference sequence). The CDR3 has 15 residues. In regard to this clone: Its antigen is unidentified.

Repertoires were generated with immunoSEQ multiplex PCR, while TCRdb's copy carries only in-frame clones and drops some. The top ten clones hold around 0.6% of a sample with 950,000 to 1,100,000 clones, approximately 78% of them seen once. The chain uses TRBV5-4 and TRBJ1-4, with 8 bases lining up with TRBD1. What was sequenced was memory CD4+ T cells from PBMCs. Subset in this sample: CD45RA-negative fraction. This receptor was obtained from a man aged 18-30 years in good health. Some clones in this sample may be carry-over from other donors' samples. The DNA of the CDR3 is TGTGCCAGCAGCTTTACAGGGGGTGGAAATGAAAAACTGTTTTTT. It specifies CASSFTGGGNEKLFF.